Listed here are 23 T cell receptor beta chains from one sample, sequenced in a study of T-cell reconstitution after alpha-beta-depleted transplantation in children. Preparing the TCRbeta library involved the use of unique molecular identifiers. TCRdb re-derived calls from the PCR reads in MiXCR, one entry per CDR3 protein. The sample consists of roughly 180,000 distinct CDR3 sequences, 11% of them appearing once. The sequencing here drew on PBMCs, taken before TCRalphabeta/CD19-depleted stem cell transplant. These receptor sequences come from a boy aged 2 to 10 with acute myeloid leukemia, due to receive a stem cell transplant.

This clonotype was seen repeatedly, ten times or more. In DNA, the CDR3 is TGTGCCAGCAGTGACTCAGGGTCGGATTCACCCCTCCACTTT. Translated, it gives CASSDSGSDSPLHF. The chain carries TRBV2 and TRBJ1-6; maybe TRBD1 (5 bases). This CDR3 contains 14 residues. Germline-derived CDR1 and CDR2 are SNHLY and FYNNEI. V was cut by 3 bases and J by 8 bases, with 11 bases left in between.

This clonotype was picked up many times. The genes are TRBV5-1 and TRBJ2-1; the D is unclear. Germline CDR1 and CDR2: SGHRS and YFSETQ. Trimming removed 6 bases from V and 4 bases from J, with 20 bases in between. The CDR3 is made up of 16 amino acids. CDR3 DNA sequence: TGCGCCAGCATTTTTGGCGTAGGAAACATTTACAATGAGCAGTTCTTC. It is translated as CASIFGVGNIYNEQFF. The entire variable domain, with the rest obtained from reference TRBV5-1 and TRBJ2-1, is as follows: KAGVTQTPRYLIKTRGQQVTLSCSPISGHRSVSWYQQTPGQGLQFLFEYFSETQRNKGNFPGRFSGRQFSNSRSEMNVSTLELGDSALYLCASIFGVGNIYNEQFFGPGTRLTVL.

This clonotype has only a few counts. The chain recombines TRBV20-1 with TRBJ1-5, with D possibly matching TRBD1 (5 bases). The CDR3 has 15 residues. Trimming stripped 5 bases from V and 3 bases from J, with 17 bases between. Germline V gene lookup returns CDR1 DFQATT and CDR2 SNEGSKA (reference sequence). The CDR3 is CSAGGGQGFNQPQHF. The CDR3 DNA reads TGCAGTGCTGGGGGGGGTCAGGGCTTCAATCAGCCCCAGCATTTT.

This clonotype was seen repeatedly, ten times or more. The rearrangement links TRBV4-1 to TRBJ2-1; D remains ambiguous. CDR1 and CDR2 from the germline V gene are MGHRA and YSYEKL. The CDR3 length is 17 residues. Trimming took off 1 base at V and 5 bases at J, with 18 bases between the two ends. The CDR3, as DNA: TGCGCCAGCAGCCAAGTCTGGATACGGTCCTATAACAATGAGCAGTTCTTC. It encodes CASSQVWIRSYNNEQFF.

This clonotype has at least ten counts. The CDR3 loop is CASGSGGGNEQFF. The CDR3 bases are TGTGCCAGCGGCAGCGGGGGGGGTAATGAGCAGTTCTTC. This chain joins TRBV7-6 and TRBJ2-1, with 10 nucleotides matching TRBD2. Looked up from germline, CDR1 is SGHVS and CDR2 is FNYEAQ. Losses at the gene ends were 8 bases for V and 7 bases for J; bases not matched to a gene: 5. The CDR3 totals 13 residues.

There are many counts of this clonotype. The chain is built from TRBV6-5 and TRBJ1-5; 7 nucleotides match TRBD1. CDR1 MNHEY and CDR2 SVGAGI come from the germline V gene. Trimming removed 4 bases from V and 2 bases from J; junction bases left unmatched: 5. CDR3 length equals 15 residues. The CDR3 is CASSSTGRGNQPQHF. CDR3 bases: TGTGCCAGCAGTTCGACAGGGAGAGGCAATCAGCCCCAGCATTTT.

This clonotype was counted at least ten times. This chain joins TRBV2 and TRBJ1-5; D not resolved. This CDR3 has 14 amino acids. In germline, CDR1 is SNHLY, CDR2 FYNNEI. V was trimmed by 7 bases and J by 0 bases, leaving 10 bases between them. For the CDR3, the DNA is TGTGCCAGCAACAAGGAGTATAGCAATCAGCCCCAGCATTTT. Its translation is CASNKEYSNQPQHF.

This clonotype was seen many times. J is TRBJ1-5 and V is TRBV12-3 or TRBV12-4; D possibly corresponds to TRBD1 (5 bases). Trimming cost V 3 bases and J 4 bases, with 10 bases left between them. The CDR3 extends over 14 amino acids. The DNA of the CDR3 is TGTGCCAGCAGTTTGCGACAGACGAATCAGCCCCAGCATTTT. Amino acid sequence: CASSLRQTNQPQHF.

This clonotype came up many times. J is TRBJ2-1 and V is TRBV25-1; tentatively, D is TRBD1 or TRBD2 (5 bases each). The CDR3 runs 13 residues. In germline, CDR1 is MGHDK, CDR2 SYGVNS. Trimming cost V 6 bases and J 5 bases, with 11 bases left between them. This chain's CDR3 is CASRGVGNNEQFF. In DNA, the CDR3 is TGTGCCAGCAGGGGGGTGGGAAACAATGAGCAGTTCTTC.

Worth noting for this clonotype: A clone one base away is much larger, so this may be a read error. The rearrangement links TRBV6-4 to TRBJ2-6, with D uncertain. The CDR3 has 18 amino acids. Trimming took off 8 bases at V and 2 bases at J, with 22 bases between the two ends. Germline V gene data show CDR1 as MRHNA and CDR2 as SNTAGT. The CDR3 region is CASCLPQRFPTGANVLTF. The CDR3 DNA reads TGTGCCAGCTGTTTACCTCAACGATTCCCAACTGGGGCCAACGTCCTGACTTTC.

The sample holds many counts of this clonotype. V and J are TRBV2 and TRBJ1-6; D gene uncertain. Per germline, CDR1 SNHLY and CDR2 FYNNEI. V was clipped by 3 bases and J by 0 bases, with 15 bases between them. This CDR3 contains 18 residues. The CDR3 coding sequence is TGTGCCAGCAGTGATCTAAGGGAAGGGTCCTCCTATAATTCACCCCTCCACTTT. Amino acids: CASSDLREGSSYNSPLHF.

This rearrangement joins TRBV18 to TRBJ1-5; 9 positions agree with TRBD1. Germline V gene lookup returns CDR1 KGHSH and CDR2 LQKENI. The CDR3 runs 17 residues. The ends lost 3 bases at V and 1 base at J; junction bases unmatched: 7. The CDR3 coding sequence is TGTGCCAGCTCACCGGGGGAGACAGGGGGGAGCAATCAGCCCCAGCATTTT. Its protein product is CASSPGETGGSNQPQHF.

This clonotype was counted ten times or more. The genes are TRBV6-1 and TRBJ2-1, with TRBD2 identical over 10 bases. V shed 1 base and J 7 bases; nucleotides not matched to a gene: 7. The germline V gene has CDR1 MNHNS and CDR2 SASEGT. CDR3 size: 16 residues. CDR3 region: CASSEDSGRPSNEQFF. The CDR3 nucleotides are TGTGCCAGCAGTGAAGATAGCGGGAGGCCCTCGAATGAGCAGTTCTTC.

This clonotype was detected many times. The CDR3 nucleotides read TGCAGTGTAAGCGAAGGTTCCTACAATGAGCAGTTCTTC. This sequence encodes CSVSEGSYNEQFF. The V and J genes are TRBV20-1 and TRBJ2-1; no reliable D call. The germline gives CDR1 DFQATT, CDR2 SNEGSKA (reference sequence). The CDR3 contains 13 residues. V was pared by 7 bases and J by 1 base, with 11 bases between.

This clonotype was detected many times. CDR3 loop: CSASGSWTGELFF. CDR3 DNA sequence: TGCAGTGCTAGCGGGAGTTGGACCGGGGAGCTGTTTTTT. V usage is TRBV20-1 and J usage is TRBJ2-2; the D gene is possibly TRBD2 (6 bases). The CDR3 loop spans 13 amino acids. V was shortened by 3 bases and J by 5 bases, with 10 bases between the two germline ends. Germline V gives CDR1 DFQATT, CDR2 SNEGSKA (reference sequence).

This clonotype was found many times. The CDR3 sequence is CATSRETRSYNEQFF. CDR3 bases: TGTGCCACCAGCAGAGAAACTAGATCCTACAATGAGCAGTTCTTC. The chain carries TRBV15 and TRBJ2-1; D may be TRBD2 (5 bases). V dropped 0 bases and J dropped 1 base, with 7 bases sitting between them. CDR1 and CDR2 from the germline V gene are LNHNV and YYDKDF (reference sequence). CDR3 length equals 15 residues. Using reference TRBV15 and TRBJ2-1 for the parts outside the CDR3, the full variable domain is DAMVIQNPRYQVTQFGKPVTLSCSQTLNHNVMYWYQQKSSQAPKLLFHYYDKDFNNEADTPDNFQSRRPNTSFCFLDIRSPGLGDTAMYLCATSRETRSYNEQFFGPGTRLTVL.

In its sample, this clonotype was seen many times. This chain links TRBV6-5 with TRBJ1-6, with D possibly being TRBD1 (5 bases). Trimming stripped 2 bases from V and 9 bases from J, with 14 bases between. The CDR3 sequence is 15 residues long. Germline V gene sequence: CDR1 MNHEY, CDR2 SVGAGI. CDR3 residues: CASSYGGFGRSPLHF. In nucleotides, the CDR3 is TGTGCCAGCAGTTACGGGGGTTTCGGTCGTTCACCCCTCCACTTT.

This clonotype showed up many times. The chain employs TRBV20-1 and TRBJ1-2; 8 nucleotides align to TRBD1. The CDR3 is 14 residues long. Germline V gives CDR1 DFQATT, CDR2 SNEGSKA (reference sequence). The trim removed 1 base at V and 2 bases at J, leaving 3 bases unmatched. The CDR3 sequence is CSARVRQGNYGYTF. DNA for the CDR3: TGCAGTGCTAGAGTGCGACAGGGGAACTATGGCTACACCTTC.

This clonotype was observed many times. The chain recombines TRBV27 with TRBJ2-5; a possible D gene is TRBD2 (5 bases). Germline V lookup: CDR1 MNHEY, CDR2 SMNVEV (reference sequence). Trimming took off 6 bases at V and 9 bases at J, with 20 bases between the two ends. The CDR3 is 14 residues long. The CDR3 DNA reads TGTGCCAGCAGCGGGGTCCGGGCCCCCCGGGCCCAGTACTTC. It is translated as CASSGVRAPRAQYF.

The table lists this clonotype with many counts. The rearrangement uses TRBV5-1 and TRBJ2-1; D uncertain. CDR3 length: 12 residues. The V gene's germline CDR1 is SGHRS and CDR2 YFSETQ. Between the trimmed V and J ends, which lost 0 bases and 8 bases, there was a span of 6 bases. DNA for the CDR3: TGCGCCAGCAGCTTGGGTTTGCATGAGCAGTTCTTC. It is translated as CASSLGLHEQFF.

This chain uses TRBV11-2 with TRBJ2-1; D perhaps matches TRBD1 (6 bases). The CDR3 is 15 residues long. The germline V and J ends were trimmed by 1 base and 4 bases, with 11 bases remaining between them. Germline V gene data show CDR1 as SGHAT and CDR2 as FQNNGV. The CDR3 spells CASSLVPGAYNEQFF. The CDR3, as DNA: TGTGCCAGCAGCTTAGTGCCAGGGGCTTACAATGAGCAGTTCTTC.

The table lists this clonotype with many counts. The J gene is TRBJ2-1, the V gene TRBV28; D not resolved. The CDR3 spans 15 residues. V was shortened by 4 bases and J by 9 bases, with 19 bases between the two germline ends. Germline V gives CDR1 MDHEN, CDR2 SYDVKM. The CDR3 coding sequence is TGTGCCAGCAGTTCGAACCCACAACTACCGACTGAGCAGTTCTTC. As protein: CASSSNPQLPTEQFF. Full variable domain (rest looked up from reference TRBV28 and TRBJ2-1): DVKVTQSSRYLVKRTGEKVFLECVQDMDHENMFWYRQDPGLGLRLIYFSYDVKMKEKGDIPEGYSVSREKKERFSLILESASTNQTSMYLCASSSNPQLPTEQFFGPGTRLTVL.

This clonotype was recorded many times. This chain links TRBV12-3 or TRBV12-4 with TRBJ2-3; D unresolved. V was clipped by 3 bases and J by 0 bases, with 7 bases between them. The CDR3 spans 14 residues. The CDR3, as DNA: TGTGCCAGCAGTTTTGAGCTCAGCACAGATACGCAGTATTTT. Its translation: CASSFELSTDTQYF.